A single sample gave rise to the 27 T cell receptor beta chains below, sequenced in a study of OX40 agonist ivuxolimab in advanced cancers. Measured with immunoSEQ multiplex PCR; TCRdb has only the in-frame clones, and not every one. The sample consists of roughly 46,000 clones, around nine tenths of them appearing once. The source was CD4+ or CD8+ T cells sorted from blood, collected in a trial of the OX40 agonist ivuxolimab. The receptor set was obtained from an adult with an advanced solid tumor such as melanoma, head and neck, liver or kidney cancer.

This chain links TRBV12-5 with TRBJ1-1; 7 bases map to TRBD1. V lost 7 bases and J lost 0; bases outside the gene matches: 17. Germline CDR1 and CDR2: LGHNT and FRNRAP. The CDR3 is 18 residues long. The CDR3: CASAFTAGGRGLNTEAFF. In DNA, the CDR3 is TGTGCTAGTGCTTTCACGGCAGGGGGTAGGGGATTGAACACTGAAGCTTTCTTT.

The gene calls are TRBV9 and TRBJ2-5; tentatively, D is TRBD2 (7 bases). Trimming removed 2 bases at V and 4 bases at J, with 12 bases between. Germline assignment: CDR1 SGDLS and CDR2 YYNGEE. The CDR3 length is 14 residues. CDR3 protein: CASSVWGGRETQYF. The CDR3 nucleotides read TGTGCCAGCAGCGTGTGGGGGGGCCGAGAGACCCAGTACTTC.

The V gene is TRBV6-1, the J gene TRBJ2-2; 8 nucleotides agree with TRBD1. Trimming removed 4 bases from V and 0 bases from J; junction bases left unmatched: 10. Germline V gene sequence: CDR1 MNHNS, CDR2 SASEGT. The CDR3 extends over 18 amino acids. CDR3 protein: CASSVGAYRGTNTGELFF. The CDR3 DNA is TGTGCCAGCAGTGTTGGTGCCTACAGGGGGACGAACACCGGGGAGCTGTTTTTT.

This clone was recorded a few times. The chain recombines TRBV11-2 with TRBJ1-2; maybe TRBD1 (5 bases). The V end was cut by 5 bases, the J end by 1 base, with 17 bases between. This CDR3 spans 16 amino acids. Germline CDR1 and CDR2: SGHAT and FQNNGV. In DNA form, the CDR3 reads TGTGCCAGCAGCGCTCCGCCAGGGTTTCGTAACTATGGCTACACCTTC. It translates to CASSAPPGFRNYGYTF.

V usage is TRBV5-4 and J usage is TRBJ2-5; 7 bases agree with TRBD1. The CDR3 contains 14 residues. With V trimmed by 5 bases and J by 4 bases, 8 bases remained unmatched. Germline V lookup: CDR1 SGHNT, CDR2 YYREEE (reference sequence). CDR3 DNA: TGTGCCAGCAGACCGCAGGGGGACCCAGAGACCCAGTACTTC. Amino acid sequence: CASRPQGDPETQYF.

The chain couples TRBV2 to TRBJ2-1; 9 positions agree with TRBD1. The CDR3 sequence is 14 residues long. Trimming at V came to 4 bases and at J to 8 bases, leaving 6 bases not matched to a gene. The germline V gene encodes CDR1 SNHLY and CDR2 FYNNEI. CDR3 in amino acids: CASSGGTGTYEQFF. CDR3 DNA: TGTGCCAGCAGTGGCGGGACAGGGACATATGAGCAGTTCTTC.

CDR3 bases: TGTGCCAGCAGCTTGGGACAGGGGGATTGGAACACTGAAGCTTTCTTT. Protein: CASSLGQGDWNTEAFF. The chain carries TRBV7-9 and TRBJ1-1; 11 bases are a match to TRBD1. V dropped 3 bases and J dropped 1; count of bases not matched to a gene: 4. This CDR3 has 16 residues. In germline, CDR1 is SEHNR, CDR2 FQNEAQ (reference sequence). The variable domain in full, completed from reference TRBV7-9 and TRBJ1-1, reads DTGVSQNPRHKITKRGQNVTFRCDPISEHNRLYWYRQTLGQGPEFLTYFQNEAQLEKSRLLSDRFSAERPKGSFSTLEIQRTEQGDSAMYLCASSLGQGDWNTEAFFGQGTRLTVV.

V usage is TRBV6-5 and J usage is TRBJ2-1; 8 positions agree with TRBD2. The CDR3 sequence is 16 residues long. Germline loops: CDR1 MNHEY, CDR2 SVGAGI. V dropped 4 bases and J dropped 0; count of bases not matched to a gene: 5. The CDR3 protein is CASSLSGRGSYNEQFF. CDR3 DNA sequence: TGTGCCAGCAGTTTAAGCGGGAGAGGCTCCTACAATGAGCAGTTCTTC.

J is TRBJ2-3 and V is TRBV9, with D possibly being TRBD1 or TRBD2 (6 bases each). Per the germline V gene, CDR1 is SGDLS and CDR2 is YYNGEE. V dropped 3 bases and J dropped 3 bases, with 14 bases sitting between them. This CDR3 is built from 15 residues. The CDR3 DNA follows: TGTGCCAGCAGCGAGGGGGGTCGGGCGACAGATACGCAGTATTTT. Its protein product is CASSEGGRATDTQYF. Complete variable domain (other parts from reference TRBV9 and TRBJ2-3): DSGVTQTPKHLITATGQRVTLRCSPRSGDLSVYWYQQSLDQGLQFLIQYYNGEERAKGNILERFSAQQFPDLHSELNLSSLELGDSALYFCASSEGGRATDTQYFGPGTRLTVL.

The chain links TRBV27 to TRBJ2-3; the match to TRBD2 covers 12 bases. Germline lookup yields CDR1 MNHEY and CDR2 SMNVEV (reference sequence). V dropped 2 bases and J dropped 3; count of bases not matched to a gene: 6. The CDR3 contains 17 residues. CDR3 bases: TGTGCCAGCAGTTTAAGACGACTAGCGGGAGTTACAGATACGCAGTATTTT. Translation: CASSLRRLAGVTDTQYF.

J is TRBJ2-7 and V is TRBV5-6; D perhaps matches TRBD1 (5 bases). The germline CDR1 and CDR2 sequences are SGHDT and YYEEEE. The CDR3 has 14 residues. The V gene lost 0 bases and the J gene lost 3 bases, with 10 bases spanning the gap. The CDR3 bases are TGTGCCAGCAGCTTGGAGGCCAGGGTCTACGAGCAGTACTTC. It is translated as CASSLEARVYEQYF.

The rearrangement links TRBV10-3 to TRBJ2-7; D ambiguous. Looked up from germline, CDR1 is ENHRY and CDR2 is SYGVKD. The length of the CDR3 is 13 residues. V was clipped by 8 bases and J by 3 bases, with 14 bases between them. The CDR3 DNA is TGTGCCATCGCCCCCGGCCTCAGCTACGAGCAGTACGTC. Translation: CAIAPGLSYEQYV.

This sequence joins TRBV5-1 and TRBJ2-1; 8 positions agree with TRBD2. The CDR3 length is 16 residues. J was trimmed by 4 bases and V by 4 bases; bases with no gene match: 10. Germline V gene sequence: CDR1 SGHRS, CDR2 YFSETQ. Here the CDR3 DNA reads TGCGCCAGCAGCCCCCATCGGGAGGGCCTTTACAATGAGCAGTTCTTC. Translation gives CASSPHREGLYNEQFF.

The rearrangement links TRBV5-1 to TRBJ2-1; weak D call: TRBD2 (6 bases). Trimming removed 4 bases at V and 3 bases at J, with 14 bases between. The CDR3 runs to 15 residues. The V gene's germline CDR1 is SGHRS and CDR2 YFSETQ. CDR3 region: CASSLGGRHYNEQFF. CDR3 sequence (DNA): TGCGCCAGCAGCCTCGGGGGACGGCACTACAATGAGCAGTTCTTC.

The chain has TRBV4-2 and TRBJ2-7; D is undetermined. V was cut by 0 bases and J by 1 base, with 10 bases left in between. The CDR3 runs 15 residues. The V gene's germline CDR1 is LGHNA and CDR2 YNFKEQ. The CDR3 coding sequence is TGTGCCAGCAGCCAAGAGATTGCCGGGTCCTACGAGCAGTACTTC. The encoded protein is CASSQEIAGSYEQYF.

The chain carries TRBV28 and TRBJ2-1; D is unclear. V was clipped by 3 bases and J by 0 bases, with 12 bases between them. The CDR3 loop spans 16 amino acids. Looked up from germline, CDR1 is MDHEN and CDR2 is SYDVKM. DNA for the CDR3: TGTGCCAGCAGTTTGGAGCCCCCCGGCTCCTACAATGAGCAGTTCTTC. Translation gives CASSLEPPGSYNEQFF.

The rearrangement links TRBV27 to TRBJ1-4; D may be TRBD1 (6 bases). Trimming pared 6 bases from V and 7 bases from J, leaving 18 bases between. The CDR3 loop spans 15 amino acids. Germline CDR1 and CDR2: MNHEY and SMNVEV (reference sequence). CDR3 loop: CASSGLGAAGEKLFF. The CDR3 DNA sequence: TGTGCCAGCAGCGGTTTGGGGGCGGCGGGTGAAAAACTGTTTTTT.

The V call is TRBV9, the J call TRBJ1-2; D is perhaps TRBD1 (5 bases). This CDR3 region has 14 residues. The V and J ends lost 4 bases and 6 bases respectively, with 16 bases between them. Germline-derived CDR1 and CDR2 are SGDLS and YYNGEE. In DNA form, the CDR3 reads TGTGCCAGCAGCCCCTTGGGGGTTCGGGATGGCTACACCTTC. This translates into CASSPLGVRDGYTF.

This chain uses TRBV5-6 with TRBJ2-7; possibly TRBD2 for D (5 bases). This CDR3 has 14 residues. Between the trimmed V and J ends, which lost 0 bases and 3 bases, there was a span of 10 bases. The germline V gene encodes CDR1 SGHDT and CDR2 YYEEEE. The CDR3 loop reads CASSLAGYSYEQYV. CDR3 bases: TGTGCCAGCAGCTTGGCGGGGTATAGCTACGAGCAGTACGTC.

The CDR3 here is CASSVVGTEIEQFF. In nucleotides, the CDR3 is TGTGCCAGCAGCGTAGTTGGGACAGAGATTGAGCAGTTCTTC. This rearrangement joins TRBV9 to TRBJ2-1; 7 bases line up with TRBD1. With V trimmed by 0 bases and J by 9 bases, 6 bases remained unmatched. The CDR3 is 14 residues long. The germline gives CDR1 SGDLS, CDR2 YYNGEE.

The chain joins TRBV27 to TRBJ2-7; 10 bases map to TRBD2. Germline V gene data show CDR1 as MNHEY and CDR2 as SMNVEV (reference sequence). The CDR3 extends over 15 amino acids. V shed 5 bases and J 3 bases; nucleotides not matched to a gene: 7. The CDR3 DNA follows: TGTGCCAGCAGTCCCCAAGCGGGGGGGTTCTACGAGCAGTACTTC. Translating it yields CASSPQAGGFYEQYF.

The chain employs TRBV5-1 and TRBJ1-2, with D uncertain. V shed 0 bases and J shed 2 bases, with 8 bases lying between them. Germline V gene sequence: CDR1 SGHRS, CDR2 YFSETQ. The CDR3 is made up of 14 amino acids. The CDR3 sequence: CASSLDGPNYGYTF. The CDR3 DNA reads as TGCGCCAGCAGCTTGGATGGGCCGAACTATGGCTACACCTTC. The full variable domain, rest sourced from reference TRBV5-1 and TRBJ1-2, is KAGVTQTPRYLIKTRGQQVTLSCSPISGHRSVSWYQQTPGQGLQFLFEYFSETQRNKGNFPGRFSGRQFSNSRSEMNVSTLELGDSALYLCASSLDGPNYGYTFGSGTRLTVV.

The rearrangement links TRBV7-6 to TRBJ1-3; D possibly corresponds to TRBD1 (5 bases). Germline CDR1 and CDR2: SGHVS and FNYEAQ. CDR3 length: 14 residues. V was trimmed by 5 bases and J by 10 bases, leaving 18 bases between them. CDR3: CASSESLWGGTIYF. For the CDR3, the DNA is TGTGCCAGCAGCGAGTCCCTCTGGGGGGGGACCATATATTTT.

The CDR3 spells CASSWTSGSISEQYF. CDR3 sequence (DNA): TGCGCCAGCAGCTGGACTAGCGGGAGTATATCCGAGCAGTACTTC. The J gene is TRBJ2-7, the V gene TRBV5-1, with 13 positions matching TRBD2. The germline gives CDR1 SGHRS, CDR2 YFSETQ. V shed 3 bases and J 6 bases; nucleotides not matched to a gene: 6. The CDR3 spans 15 residues.

The chain recombines TRBV7-3 with TRBJ2-6; no clear D. CDR1 and CDR2 from the germline V gene are SGHTA and FQGTGA. Deletions cut 5 bases from V and 4 bases from J, with 6 bases between. The CDR3 totals 13 residues. The CDR3 protein is CASSLLGANVLTF. DNA of the CDR3: TGTGCCAGCAGCCTTTTGGGGGCCAACGTCCTGACTTTC. Based on the CDR3 plus reference TRBV7-3 and TRBJ2-6, the full variable domain is GAGVSQTPSNKVTEKGKYVELRCDPISGHTALYWYRQSLGQGPEFLIYFQGTGAADDSGLPNDRFFAVRPEGSVSTLKIQRTERGDSAVYLCASSLLGANVLTFGAGSRLTVL.

This sequence joins TRBV29-1 and TRBJ1-5, with D perhaps TRBD1 (5 bases). CDR1 is SQVTM and CDR2 is ANQGSEA in the germline V gene. This CDR3 region has 14 residues. V lost 7 bases, J lost 0 bases, and 13 bases lay in between. CDR3 sequence (DNA): TGCAGCGACCTGACAGACAATAGCAATCAGCCCCAGCATTTT. Its translation is CSDLTDNSNQPQHF.

The CDR3 loop is CASSEVVGQGAYGYTF. The CDR3 DNA sequence: TGTGCCAGCAGTGAAGTGGTAGGACAGGGGGCCTATGGCTACACCTTC. The genes are TRBV6-1 and TRBJ1-2, with 11 bases matching TRBD1. Germline assignment: CDR1 MNHNS and CDR2 SASEGT. CDR3 length equals 16 residues. V lost 1 base to trimming and J lost 4 bases; unmatched junction nucleotides: 5.